This T cell receptor beta chain stems from a study of cytomegalovirus exposure and HLA in healthy donors (dated by TCRdb to the late 2010s). With respect to the entire study: An earlier analysis of 550 to 700 of the donors reported about 290 Gb of sequence data and approximately 110 million unique TCR beta sequences from some 180 million T cells. In addition to the first cohort of hundreds of subjects, a separate validation cohort of approximately 130 different subjects was used. The aim of the study was to test whether cataloging public T cell receptors could identify signatures of past pathogen exposure. Donor age, sex, ethnicity and CMV serostatus were compiled alongside the repertoire data. The later analysis used no new phenotypic data to find candidate immune exposures, relying instead on TCR beta sequences and their occurrence across donors. The genetic ancestry cluster associated with self-reported Caucasian donors included 70% to 85% of the 398 genotyped donors. Across roughly 420 genotyped donors of the cohort, an average of approximately 220,000 unique TCR beta nucleotide sequences per donor were sequenced, and 15% to 20% of those sequences were non-productive. Roughly 290 gigabases of sequencing data and 70 million to 100 million unique TCR sequences made up an early release that covered roughly 670 HLA-typed donors. The number of typed donors differed by locus: about 629-630 for A, B, C, DRB1 and DQB1; approximately 520 for DQA1; fewer than 610 for DPA1; and 400 to 480 for DPB1. HLA typing covered class I and class II loci at four-digit resolution. An earlier analysis of around 580 of the donors used high-throughput TCR beta sequencing to judge whether each TCR beta V gene segment behaved as functional or pseudogenic. Genome-wide SNP genotypes for about 55% of the 666 donors were used in a later genetic analysis, which treated that subset as a discovery cohort. All discovery cohort repertoires had been generated on a single sequencing platform. Using immunosequencing, the study profiled T cell repertoires from about 610 subjects and related those repertoires to cytomegalovirus serostatus. Four to six DR-DQ haplotypes were handled as single units for association and clustering, since linkage in the cohort was strong. A later analysis re-examined previously published TCR beta repertoires from 500 to 700 donors and added high-resolution HLA genotyping to investigate patterns of TCR occurrence. High-throughput TCR immunosequencing, statistical association of individual TCRs with disease status, and machine learning were combined to predict cytomegalovirus infection status.

What the work shows at the level of the full study, not this receptor alone: Because HLA typing was unavailable for some donors at each locus, only the typed subset was used in association tests. The earlier analysis of some 540 of the donors excluded some 15 rarely observed V segments, including chromosome 9 orphons, because counts were too low. In the study, 150 to 200 TCR beta chains were listed as associated with cytomegalovirus. A further reported finding was that TCR beta sequences accurately predicted the HLA-A and HLA-B alleles for most subjects in the first cohort. An association between a missense DCLRE1C variant and V-gene and J-gene trimming of TCR beta chains was found in a later genetic analysis and replicated in an independent cohort. In a later analysis, TCR association rates were found to vary across HLA loci, with the most associated TCRs seen for DRB1 alleles and the fewest for HLA-C alleles. When HLA alleles, especially DR and DQ, strongly co-occurred, attributing TCR associations to individual alleles was difficult. Most CMV-associated TCR beta chains appeared to be HLA-restricted in a later analysis, and the HLA associations seemed to be driven largely by CMV exposure. In vitro tests confirmed that a few of the cytomegalovirus-associated TCR beta chains recognize cytomegalovirus antigens. An earlier analysis of approximately 570 of the donors showed that most TCR beta V segments appeared in productive rearrangements either about 87% or about 30% of the time, which broadly matched IMGT annotations. Linkage disequilibrium might explain the correlated functional status among segregating V segments, but an unknown experimental factor could not be excluded. A later analysis associated about 17,000 TCR beta sequences with specific HLA alleles at a false discovery rate of 0.05. In a later analysis, several top co-occurrence clusters were reported to appear linked to parvovirus B19, influenza, CMV and Epstein-Barr virus. For the cohort, immune exposure information was limited to CMV serostatus. Across donors, most TCR sequences were observed very rarely, whereas some public TCRs were present in many individuals. According to a later genetic analysis, donors in an Asian-associated ancestry cluster had fewer N-insertions in productive TCRs than the roughly 700-donor mean. Presence/absence analyses assumed roughly uniform sequencing depth across donors, an assumption that may not hold. A cluster of highly shared sequence variants was judged likely to be a technical artifact of the sequencing pipeline. It was suggested by the authors that the approach could potentially be generalized to other disease states and immunological phenotypes. In this cohort, only TCR beta chains were sequenced, and detectable features were limited by the absence of alpha or paired-chain data. A later analysis found that HLA-associated TCR beta chains were more clonally expanded and had lower generation probabilities than equally common non-associated chains. The classifier was reported to diagnose cytomegalovirus status with high specificity and sensitivity in both the original cohort and the validation cohort.

The cohort was made up of about 610 healthy bone marrow donors. Cohort members were all nominally healthy when sampled, although unrecorded immune exposures were likely present. The donor was CMV seronegative and belonged to the group of approximately 320 seronegative cohort members. A peripheral blood sample was collected from each donor, and TCR beta sequencing was performed on peripheral blood mononuclear cells. The Qiagen DNeasy Blood Extraction Kit was used to extract genomic DNA from the blood cell samples. The library was made by the immunoSEQ multiplex PCR assay. The multiplex PCR relied on a mix of 60 forward primers for TCR Vbeta segments and 13 reverse primers for TCR Jbeta segments. A multiplex PCR assay on genomic DNA amplified the CDR3 region of rearranged TCR beta genes. The amplified TCR beta libraries were sequenced on the Illumina HiSeq System as 87-base-pair reads. The paper's data handling went like this. In a later analysis, some 80 million unique TCR beta chains were counted across the 500 to 850 repertoires, and roughly 11 million of these chains were shared by at least two donors. A nearest-neighbor algorithm error-corrected the raw reads and collapsed the reads into unique sequences, merging closely related sequences to remove PCR and sequencing errors. Alignment of CDR3 sequences to IMGT reference sequences was used to assign V, D and J gene segments. Each retained sequence needed at least a six-nucleotide match to both a V gene segment and a J gene segment. A rearrangement was called productive if the CDR3 had no stop codons and remained in frame with V and J, and every other rearrangement was called non-productive. CDR3 was defined according to IMGT convention as the region running from the second conserved V-encoded cysteine to the conserved J-encoded phenylalanine. The earlier analysis of more than 450 of the donors excluded sequences that lacked an unambiguous match to a single V gene segment. An earlier analysis of some 500 of the donors classified V segments as functional when productive rearrangements were above 56.7% and as segregating when the standard deviation between donors was above 5%. A statistical classification framework was built to diagnose cytomegalovirus status from the catalog of TCR beta chain sequences. In a later analysis, V and J genes were assigned by comparing TCR nucleotide sequences against IMGT/GENE-DB human TR gene sequences. Using the TCRdist pipeline, a later analysis assigned CDR3 sequences along with most-parsimonious VDJ recombination scenarios. In a later analysis, every TCR beta chain was defined by the combination of its CDR3 amino acid sequence and its V-gene family, and reads without a unique V-gene family were dropped. A later analysis removed over 500 highly shared, low-generation-probability nucleotide sequences to deal with suspected cross-contamination and a sequencing artifact. A later analysis calculated a clonal expansion index for each public chain from normalized within-repertoire ranks of inferred template counts. In a later analysis, generation probabilities were computed with a VDJ recombination model fitted to out-of-frame rearrangements, and the resulting probabilities were checked against IGoR. Hypergeometric tests were used in a later analysis to score TCR-TCR, TCR-HLA and TCR-CMV co-occurrence, with a repertoire-size bias correction applied to the TCR pairs. A later analysis estimated false discovery rates by permuting HLA or CMV assignments 20 times. In a later analysis, co-occurring TCRs were grouped using DBSCAN, and TCRdist sequence similarity was added for clustering within HLA-allele-positive subsets. For co-occurrence clustering, repertoires with fewer than 30,000 or more than 120,000 public chains were excluded, along with four or five repertoires with anomalous nucleotide sharing. TCRdb took this table from immuneACCESS and kept in-frame rearrangements with V and J called. Such tables lack part of the clones; where checked against another copy, unresolved V genes explain under half of the gap, and the rest is unexplained. The V and J calls and clone size were taken over from that table, and D and trimming were inferred from the DNA. The sample contains around 120,000 clones, approximately 85% of them found a single time. The biggest ten clones account for more than 1.5% of the sample.

In the case of this clone: The antigen it recognizes is unknown. The sample holds no much larger clone one base away, and base qualities are not on file.

The source is a boy between 10 and 17 years old in good health and CMV-seronegative. Sequencing was performed on PBMCs.

The DNA sequence reads TGTGCCAGCAGTGTGACAGGGGTAGGTTCACCCCTCCACTTT. This yields the protein CASSVTGVGSPLHF. The rearrangement joined TRBV25-1 to TRBJ1-6, and 8 junctional nucleotides match TRBD1. Trimmed from V: 4 bases; trimmed from J: 9 bases; junction bases lacking a gene match: 5. Based on the germline V gene, the CDR1 and CDR2 sequences are MGHDK and SYGVNS. Reading from cysteine to phenylalanine, the CDR3 counts 14 amino acids. Of all the DNA, just the CDR3 is kept, 42 bases in frame from base 1.